These 13 T cell receptor beta chains were sequenced from one sample in a study of CD8+CD57+ T cells in acquired aplastic anemia. Genomic DNA constituted the template upon which TCR beta VDJ and CDR3 profiling was performed. A single record per CDR3 protein comes from TCRdb applying MiXCR to the reads. Among more than 150,000 distinct CDR3 sequences listed, 40% to 50% were seen once. The sequenced sample was sorted CD4+, CD8+, or CD8+CD57+ T cells (not recorded which) from PBMCs. These receptors all stem from a human donor in good health.

J is TRBJ2-1 and V is TRBV7-2; D is unclear. CDR3 size: 13 residues. Germline V gene lookup returns CDR1 SGHTA and CDR2 FQGNSA. The CDR3 bases are TGTGCACCGATCCCCTTTAATTACAATGAGCAGTTCTTC. Its protein product is CAPIPFNYNEQFF. The entire variable domain, with the rest obtained from reference TRBV7-2 and TRBJ2-1, is as follows: GAGVSQSPSNKVTEKGKDVELRCDPISGHTALYWYRQSLGQGLEFLIYFQGNSAPDKSGLPSDRFSAERTGGSVSTLTIQRTQQEDSAVYLCAPIPFNYNEQFFGPGTRLTVL.

The chain links TRBV20-1 to TRBJ1-2; the D gene is possibly TRBD1 (5 bases). In germline, CDR1 is DFQATT, CDR2 SNEGSKA (reference sequence). Trimming took off 5 bases at V and 4 bases at J, with 17 bases between the two ends. The CDR3 length is 14 residues. CDR3 in DNA: TGCAGTGCTCCTGCTGGGGACGGTGGCTATGGCTACACCTTC. Residues: CSAPAGDGGYGYTF.

This clonotype was detected only a few times. The chain uses TRBV10-3 and TRBJ2-1, with D possibly matching TRBD1 (6 bases). The CDR3 has 13 residues. The V gene lost 2 bases and the J gene lost 10 bases, with 12 bases spanning the gap. Germline CDR1 is ENHRY and CDR2 is SYGVKD. The CDR3 DNA reads TGTGCCATCAGTGAGGGACTGGGGGCCGAGCAGTTCTTC. Its translation: CAISEGLGAEQFF.

To note about this clonotype: A read error may account for a junction end that differs from germline. The rearrangement uses TRBV29-1 and TRBJ2-1, with D unclear. The CDR3 runs 11 residues. CDR1 and CDR2 from the germline V gene are SQVTM and ANQGSEA. CDR3: CSVVYLARQEF. CDR3 nucleotide sequence: TGCAGCGTTGTATATCTCGCCCGGCAGGAATTC.

As for this clonotype: Given a much more abundant clone one base away, this may be a read error. V gene TRBV5-4 combines with J gene TRBJ1-3; 7 bases line up with TRBD1. CDR1 and CDR2 from the germline V gene are SGHNT and YYREEE (reference sequence). This CDR3 contains 15 residues. Here the CDR3 reads CASSVTHRGGSTIYF. The CDR3 nucleotides are TGTGCCAGCAGCGTAACACACAGGGGTGGAAGCACCATATATTTT.

This chain joins TRBV2 and TRBJ1-5, with TRBD1 matching over 9 bases. Germline CDR1 SNHLY, CDR2 FYNNEI. This CDR3 comprises 13 residues. Losses at the gene ends were 10 bases for V and 7 bases for J; bases not matched to a gene: 8. The CDR3 nucleotides are TGTGCCACCCAACCGGGACAGGGACAGCCCCAGCATTTT. Amino acids: CATQPGQGQPQHF.

At least ten counts were recorded for this clonotype. CDR3 sequence (DNA): TGTGCCACCAGTGATTCACGGGGACCTGGAAACACCATATATTTT. It yields the protein CATSDSRGPGNTIYF. The rearrangement links TRBV24-1 to TRBJ1-3, with D possibly matching TRBD1 (5 bases). V gave up 2 bases and J gave up 2 bases, with 9 bases separating them. Germline CDR1 KGHDR, CDR2 SFDVKD. The CDR3 totals 15 residues.

This clonotype was detected many times. The CDR3 reads CASSLGGLAGSYNEQFF. DNA for the CDR3: TGTGCCAGTAGTTTAGGGGGACTAGCGGGTTCCTACAATGAGCAGTTCTTC. The rearrangement joins TRBV19 to TRBJ2-1; 12 bases fit TRBD2. CDR1 and CDR2 (germline): LNHDA, SQIVND (reference sequence). V lost 5 bases to trimming and J lost 1 base; unmatched junction nucleotides: 6. This CDR3 spans 17 amino acids.

The rearrangement joins TRBV2 to TRBJ2-6; 10 nucleotides match TRBD1. This CDR3 spans 14 amino acids. With 6 bases clipped from V and 6 bases from J, the junction kept 2 bases outside the gene matches. The germline CDR1 and CDR2 sequences are SNHLY and FYNNEI. CDR3 loop: CASRGQGMANVLTF. Here the CDR3 DNA reads TGTGCCAGCAGGGGACAGGGGATGGCCAACGTCCTGACTTTC. The full variable domain, rest sourced from reference TRBV2 and TRBJ2-6, is EPEVTQTPSHQVTQMGQEVILRCVPISNHLYFYWYRQILGQKVEFLVSFYNNEISEKSEIFDDQFSVERPDGSNFTLKIRSTKLEDSAMYFCASRGQGMANVLTFGAGSRLTVL.

This clonotype was observed a single time. Here the CDR3 DNA reads TGTGCCAGCAGTGAAAGGGGCGGTACTAGCGGCTGCACAGATACGCAGTATTTT. Translation gives CASSERGGTSGCTDTQYF. This chain connects TRBV2 to TRBJ2-3; the match to TRBD2 covers 8 bases. V lost 2 bases, J lost 1 base, and 11 bases stayed unmatched. The germline gives CDR1 SNHLY, CDR2 FYNNEI. The CDR3 runs to 18 residues.

This sequence joins TRBV11-2 and TRBJ1-2; D remains unclear. The CDR3 is 16 amino acids. V dropped 9 bases and J dropped 7 bases, with 27 bases sitting between them. Germline values: CDR1 SGHAT, CDR2 FQNNGV. The CDR3: CASSASFQPSLSGYTF. Written as DNA, the CDR3 is TGTGCCAGTAGTGCATCGTTTCAGCCATCCTTGTCTGGCTACACCTTC.

DNA of the CDR3: TGTGCCAGCAGCCTGCAACAGGGACGAAGCCAAGAGACCCAGTACTTC. This sequence encodes CASSLQQGRSQETQYF. The V and J genes are TRBV5-6 and TRBJ2-5; D is perhaps TRBD1 (6 bases). The CDR3 covers 16 residues. CDR1 and CDR2 from the germline V gene are SGHDT and YYEEEE. V lost 4 bases and J 1 base, leaving 17 bases between the germline ends.

The rearrangement links TRBV19 to TRBJ2-1, with 9 bases aligning to TRBD2. The CDR3 covers 15 residues. CDR1 LNHDA and CDR2 SQIVND come from the germline V gene (reference sequence). The V and J ends lost 6 bases and 1 base, in that order; junction bases with no gene match: 4. CDR3 coding DNA: TGTGCCAGTAGGCGGGGGGGCTCGTCCTACAATGAGCAGTTCTTC. Encoded protein: CASRRGGSSYNEQFF.